The 8 T cell receptor beta chains in this list originate from one sample, sequenced in a study of CD8+ T cells in alopecia areata. The sequencing template was cDNA reverse transcribed from extracted RNA. Sequenced by immunoSEQ multiplex PCR; TCRdb stores in-frame clones only, minus some. Of 90,000 to 150,000 clones listed, approximately 53% were seen once; the top ten hold 0.46%. Treatment noted: oral pan-JAK inhibitor, 5-10 mg twice daily. The material was CD4+ T cells sorted from blood, obtained at week 4, from a patient treated with tofacitinib. The source is a human donor with alopecia areata.

The chain recombines TRBV30 with TRBJ1-1, with 7 positions matching TRBD1. This CDR3 region has 14 residues. The V gene end was trimmed by 4 bases and the J gene end by 3 bases; junction bases not matched to a gene: 8. Germline V gene data show CDR1 as GTSNPN and CDR2 as SVGIG (reference sequence). The CDR3 spells CAWKRTGRDTEAFF. DNA for the CDR3: TGTGCCTGGAAAAGGACAGGTCGGGACACTGAAGCTTTCTTT.

The chain uses TRBV20-1 and TRBJ2-3; no definite D call. Trimming left V 5 bases short and J 2 bases short, with 2 bases between. Germline V gene sequence: CDR1 DFQATT, CDR2 SNEGSKA (reference sequence). The CDR3 runs to 10 residues. This CDR3 reads CSAFTDTQYF. CDR3 bases: TGCAGTGCTTTCACAGATACGCAGTATTTT.

This chain joins TRBV9 and TRBJ1-1, with TRBD1 as a possible D gene (5 bases). V lost 0 bases, J lost 4 bases, and 10 bases lay in between. The V gene's germline CDR1 is SGDLS and CDR2 YYNGEE. The CDR3 extends over 14 amino acids. The CDR3 DNA reads TGTGCCAGCAGCGTAGGAGGGGTGAGCACTGAAGCTTTCTTT. It yields the protein CASSVGGVSTEAFF. Looking up the rest from reference TRBV9 and TRBJ1-1 gives the full variable domain: DSGVTQTPKHLITATGQRVTLRCSPRSGDLSVYWYQQSLDQGLQFLIQYYNGEERAKGNILERFSAQQFPDLHSELNLSSLELGDSALYFCASSVGGVSTEAFFGQGTRLTVV.

The chain couples TRBV30 to TRBJ2-3; the D gene is possibly TRBD2 (6 bases). V was trimmed by 2 bases and J by 2 bases, leaving 11 bases between them. The CDR3 has 14 amino acids. Germline loops: CDR1 GTSNPN, CDR2 SVGIG (reference sequence). The CDR3: CAWSRLENTDTQYF. The CDR3 DNA reads as TGTGCCTGGAGTCGACTAGAAAACACAGATACGCAGTATTTT.

This clone was observed a few times. The rearrangement links TRBV7-2 to TRBJ1-2; maybe TRBD1 (6 bases). CDR3 size: 13 residues. The V end was cut by 5 bases, the J end by 5 bases, with 12 bases between. Germline V gives CDR1 SGHTA, CDR2 FQGNSA. The CDR3 DNA follows: TGTGCCAGCAGCCTGGGGGCGGATTATGGCTACACCTTC. It yields the protein CASSLGADYGYTF.

This clone was seen only once. Other DNA sequences in the sample encode the same CDR3. The chain is built from TRBV30 and TRBJ2-7; D gene uncertain. The V end was cut by 0 bases, the J end by 0 bases, with 9 bases between. Germline V gives CDR1 GTSNPN, CDR2 SVGIG (reference sequence). The CDR3 loop spans 14 amino acids. Written as DNA, the CDR3 is TGTGCCTGGAGTGTTTCTGGGAACTCCTACGAGCAGTACTTC. Protein sequence: CAWSVSGNSYEQYF.

The V gene is TRBV30, the J gene TRBJ2-7; tentatively, D is TRBD2 (5 bases). V shed 3 bases and J shed 2 bases, with 17 bases lying between them. The CDR3 is made up of 15 amino acids. Germline CDR1 reads GTSNPN; CDR2 reads SVGIG (reference sequence). CDR3: CAWSLRGMRAYEQYF. CDR3 DNA sequence: TGTGCCTGGAGCCTACGGGGAATGAGGGCCTACGAGCAGTACTTC.

This clone was seen only once. V and J are TRBV30 and TRBJ1-4; 7 bases are shared with TRBD1. Looked up from germline, CDR1 is GTSNPN and CDR2 is SVGIG (reference sequence). The CDR3 spans 15 residues. Trimming took 0 bases from V and 4 from J; bases not matched to a gene: 5. DNA for the CDR3: TGTGCCTGGAGTGTCCTCAGGGGGAGTAATGAAAAACTGTTTTTT. It is translated as CAWSVLRGSNEKLFF.